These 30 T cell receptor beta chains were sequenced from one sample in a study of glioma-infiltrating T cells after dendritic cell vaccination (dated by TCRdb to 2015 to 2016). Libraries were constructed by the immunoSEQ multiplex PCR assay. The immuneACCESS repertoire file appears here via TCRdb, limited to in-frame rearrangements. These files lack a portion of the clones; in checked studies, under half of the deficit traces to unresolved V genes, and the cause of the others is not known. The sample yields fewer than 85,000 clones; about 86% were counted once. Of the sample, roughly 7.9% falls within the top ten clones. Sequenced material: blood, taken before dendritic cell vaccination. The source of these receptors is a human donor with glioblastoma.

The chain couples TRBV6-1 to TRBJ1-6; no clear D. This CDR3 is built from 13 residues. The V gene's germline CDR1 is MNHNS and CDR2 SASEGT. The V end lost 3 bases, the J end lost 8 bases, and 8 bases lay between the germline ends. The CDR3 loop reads CASSEEEDSPLHF. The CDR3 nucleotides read TGTGCCAGCAGTGAGGAGGAGGATTCACCCCTCCACTTT.

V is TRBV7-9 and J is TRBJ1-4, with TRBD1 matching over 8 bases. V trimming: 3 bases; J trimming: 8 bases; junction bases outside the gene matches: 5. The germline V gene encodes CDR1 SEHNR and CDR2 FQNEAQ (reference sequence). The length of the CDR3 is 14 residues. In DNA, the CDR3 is TGTGCCAGCAGCTTGGACAGGGAAAAGGAAAAACTGTTTTTT. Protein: CASSLDREKEKLFF. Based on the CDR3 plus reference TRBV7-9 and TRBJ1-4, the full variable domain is DTGVSQNPRHKITKRGQNVTFRCDPISEHNRLYWYRQTLGQGPEFLTYFQNEAQLEKSRLLSDRFSAERPKGSFSTLEIQRTEQGDSAMYLCASSLDREKEKLFFGSGTQLSVL.

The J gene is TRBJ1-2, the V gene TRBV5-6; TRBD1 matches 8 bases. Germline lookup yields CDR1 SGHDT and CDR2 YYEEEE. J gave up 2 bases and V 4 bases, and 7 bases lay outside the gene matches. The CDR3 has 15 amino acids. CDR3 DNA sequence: TGTGCCAGCAGCCCAACAGACAGGGGAAACTATGGCTACACCTTC. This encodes CASSPTDRGNYGYTF.

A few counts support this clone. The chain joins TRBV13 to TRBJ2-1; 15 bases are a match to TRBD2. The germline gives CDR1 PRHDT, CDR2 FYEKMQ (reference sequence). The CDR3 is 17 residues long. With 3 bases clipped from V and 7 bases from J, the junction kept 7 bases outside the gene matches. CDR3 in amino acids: CASSLGLAGGIWNEQFF. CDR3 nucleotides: TGTGCCAGCAGCTTGGGACTAGCGGGGGGAATTTGGAATGAGCAGTTCTTC.

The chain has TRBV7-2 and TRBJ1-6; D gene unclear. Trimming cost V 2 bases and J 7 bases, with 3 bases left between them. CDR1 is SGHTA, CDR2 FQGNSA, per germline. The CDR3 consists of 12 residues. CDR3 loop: CASSLSNSPLHF. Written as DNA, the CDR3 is TGTGCCAGCAGCTTAAGCAATTCACCCCTCCACTTT.

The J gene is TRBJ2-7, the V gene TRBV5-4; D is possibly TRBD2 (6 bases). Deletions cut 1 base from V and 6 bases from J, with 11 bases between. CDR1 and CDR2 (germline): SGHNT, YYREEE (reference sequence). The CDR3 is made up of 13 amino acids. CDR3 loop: CASSLYGDSEQYF. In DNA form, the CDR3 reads TGTGCCAGCAGCTTGTATGGGGACTCCGAGCAGTACTTC.

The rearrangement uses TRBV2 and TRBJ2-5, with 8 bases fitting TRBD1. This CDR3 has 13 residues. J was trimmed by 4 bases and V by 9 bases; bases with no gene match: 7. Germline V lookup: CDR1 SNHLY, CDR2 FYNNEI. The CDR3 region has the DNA TGTGCCAGTACCCGGGACAGGAGAGAGACCCAGTACTTC. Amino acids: CASTRDRRETQYF.

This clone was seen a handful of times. CDR3 bases: TGTGCCAGCAGTGAGCGGGGGGATTACAATGAGCAGTTCTTC. Its translation: CASSERGDYNEQFF. The rearrangement uses TRBV6-1 and TRBJ2-1; 8 positions agree with TRBD2. Germline CDR1 and CDR2: MNHNS and SASEGT. J gave up 4 bases and V 3 bases, and 2 bases lay outside the gene matches. CDR3 length: 14 amino acids.

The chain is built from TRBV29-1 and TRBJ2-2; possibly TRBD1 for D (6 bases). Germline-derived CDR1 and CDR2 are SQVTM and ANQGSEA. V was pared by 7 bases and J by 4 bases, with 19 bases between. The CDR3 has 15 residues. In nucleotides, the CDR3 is TGCAGCGCCTCACAGGGAGTCCTCGGCACCGGGGAGCTGTTTTTT. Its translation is CSASQGVLGTGELFF.

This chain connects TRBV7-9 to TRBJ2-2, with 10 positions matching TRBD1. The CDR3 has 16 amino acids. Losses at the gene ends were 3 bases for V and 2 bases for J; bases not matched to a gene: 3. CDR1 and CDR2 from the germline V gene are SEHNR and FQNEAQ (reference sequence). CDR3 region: CASSLGQGPNTGELFF. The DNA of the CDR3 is TGTGCCAGCAGCTTGGGACAGGGGCCTAACACCGGGGAGCTGTTTTTT.

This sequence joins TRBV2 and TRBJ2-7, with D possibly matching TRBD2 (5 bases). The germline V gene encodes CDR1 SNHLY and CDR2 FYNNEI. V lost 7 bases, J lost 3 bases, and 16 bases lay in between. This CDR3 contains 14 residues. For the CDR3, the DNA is TGTGCCAGCACAAAAGGTGGGAGCGTCTACGAGCAGTACTTC. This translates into CASTKGGSVYEQYF. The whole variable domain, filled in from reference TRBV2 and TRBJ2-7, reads EPEVTQTPSHQVTQMGQEVILRCVPISNHLYFYWYRQILGQKVEFLVSFYNNEISEKSEIFDDQFSVERPDGSNFTLKIRSTKLEDSAMYFCASTKGGSVYEQYFGPGTRLTVT.

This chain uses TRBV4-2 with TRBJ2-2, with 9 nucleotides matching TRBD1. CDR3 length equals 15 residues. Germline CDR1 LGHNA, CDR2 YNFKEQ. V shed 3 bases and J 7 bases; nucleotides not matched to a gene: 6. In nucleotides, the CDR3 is TGTGCCAGCAGCCAGACAGGGGGTGACGGCGGGGAGCTGTTTTTT. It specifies CASSQTGGDGGELFF.

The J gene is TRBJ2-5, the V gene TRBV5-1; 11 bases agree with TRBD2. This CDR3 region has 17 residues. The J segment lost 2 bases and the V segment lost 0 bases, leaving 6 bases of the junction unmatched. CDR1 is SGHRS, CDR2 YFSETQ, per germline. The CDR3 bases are TGCGCCAGCAGCTTGGTTCCGGGACTAGCGGATCAAGAGACCCAGTACTTC. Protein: CASSLVPGLADQETQYF.

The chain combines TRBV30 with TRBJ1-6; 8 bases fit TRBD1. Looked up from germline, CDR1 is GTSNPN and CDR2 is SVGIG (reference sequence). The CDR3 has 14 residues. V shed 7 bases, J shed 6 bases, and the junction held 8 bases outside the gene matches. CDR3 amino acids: CAYGTGSFNSPLHF. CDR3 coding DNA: TGTGCCTACGGGACAGGTAGTTTTAATTCACCCCTCCACTTT.

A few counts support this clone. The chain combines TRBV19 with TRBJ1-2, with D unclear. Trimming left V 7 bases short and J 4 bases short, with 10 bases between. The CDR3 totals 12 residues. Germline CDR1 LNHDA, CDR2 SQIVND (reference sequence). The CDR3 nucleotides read TGTGCCAGTATAGAAGGACTCTATGGCTACACCTTC. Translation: CASIEGLYGYTF.

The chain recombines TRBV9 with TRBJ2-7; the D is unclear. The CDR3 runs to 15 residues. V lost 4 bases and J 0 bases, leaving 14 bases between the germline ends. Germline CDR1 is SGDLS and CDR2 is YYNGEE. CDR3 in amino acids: CASSPRPTSSYEQYF. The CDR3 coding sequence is TGTGCCAGCAGCCCCAGGCCCACAAGCTCCTACGAGCAGTACTTC. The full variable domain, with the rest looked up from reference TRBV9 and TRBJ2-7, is DSGVTQTPKHLITATGQRVTLRCSPRSGDLSVYWYQQSLDQGLQFLIQYYNGEERAKGNILERFSAQQFPDLHSELNLSSLELGDSALYFCASSPRPTSSYEQYFGPGTRLTVT.

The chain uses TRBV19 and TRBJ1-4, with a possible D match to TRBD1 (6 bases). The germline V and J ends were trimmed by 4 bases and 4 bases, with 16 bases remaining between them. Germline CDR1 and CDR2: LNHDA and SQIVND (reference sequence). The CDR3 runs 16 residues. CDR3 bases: TGTGCCAGTAGTACAGGGGCCAGCAAGGGTAATGAAAAACTGTTTTTT. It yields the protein CASSTGASKGNEKLFF.

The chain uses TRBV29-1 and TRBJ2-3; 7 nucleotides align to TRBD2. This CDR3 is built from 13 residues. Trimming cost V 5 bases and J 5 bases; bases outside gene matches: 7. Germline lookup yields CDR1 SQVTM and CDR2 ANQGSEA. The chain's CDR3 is CSVTGLERDTQYF. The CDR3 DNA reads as TGCAGCGTTACAGGACTAGAGAGAGATACGCAGTATTTT.

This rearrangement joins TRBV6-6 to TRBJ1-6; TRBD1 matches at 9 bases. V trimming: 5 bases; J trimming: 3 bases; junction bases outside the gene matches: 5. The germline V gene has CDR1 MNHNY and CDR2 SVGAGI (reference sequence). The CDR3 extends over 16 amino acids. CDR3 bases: TGTGCCAGCAGTGCACAGGGGGCGGTCTATAATTCACCCCTCCACTTT. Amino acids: CASSAQGAVYNSPLHF.

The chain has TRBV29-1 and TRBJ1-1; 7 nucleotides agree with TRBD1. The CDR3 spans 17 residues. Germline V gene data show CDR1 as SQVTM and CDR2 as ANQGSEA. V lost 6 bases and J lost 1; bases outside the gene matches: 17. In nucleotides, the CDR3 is TGCAGCGTCCATCCGGACAGGAAGGTGACTAGGAACACTGAAGCTTTCTTT. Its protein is CSVHPDRKVTRNTEAFF.

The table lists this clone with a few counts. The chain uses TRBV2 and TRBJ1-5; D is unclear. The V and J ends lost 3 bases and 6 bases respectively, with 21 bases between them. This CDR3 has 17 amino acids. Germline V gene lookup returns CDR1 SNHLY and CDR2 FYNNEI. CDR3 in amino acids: CASSDSGGKMEVQPQHF. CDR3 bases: TGTGCCAGCAGTGACAGCGGAGGGAAGATGGAGGTTCAGCCCCAGCATTTT. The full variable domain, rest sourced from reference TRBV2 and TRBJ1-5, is EPEVTQTPSHQVTQMGQEVILRCVPISNHLYFYWYRQILGQKVEFLVSFYNNEISEKSEIFDDQFSVERPDGSNFTLKIRSTKLEDSAMYFCASSDSGGKMEVQPQHFGDGTRLSIL.

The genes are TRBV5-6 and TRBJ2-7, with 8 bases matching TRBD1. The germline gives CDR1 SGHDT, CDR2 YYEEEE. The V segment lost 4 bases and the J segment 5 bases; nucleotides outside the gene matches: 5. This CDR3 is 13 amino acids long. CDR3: CASSVGQGDEQYF. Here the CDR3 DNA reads TGTGCCAGCAGCGTAGGACAGGGCGACGAGCAGTACTTC.

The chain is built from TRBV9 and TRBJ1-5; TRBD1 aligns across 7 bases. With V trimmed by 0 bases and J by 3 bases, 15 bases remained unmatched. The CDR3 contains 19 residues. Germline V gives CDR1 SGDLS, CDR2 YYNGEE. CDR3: CASSVGFGGGTEDNQPQHF. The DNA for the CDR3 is TGTGCCAGCAGCGTAGGGTTCGGGGGTGGGACAGAAGACAATCAGCCCCAGCATTTT.

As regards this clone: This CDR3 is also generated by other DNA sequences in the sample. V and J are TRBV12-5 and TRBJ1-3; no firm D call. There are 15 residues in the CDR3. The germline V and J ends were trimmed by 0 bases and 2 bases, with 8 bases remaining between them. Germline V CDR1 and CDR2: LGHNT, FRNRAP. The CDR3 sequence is CASGLVLTAGNTIYF. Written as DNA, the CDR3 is TGTGCTAGTGGTTTGGTACTCACAGCTGGAAACACCATATATTTT. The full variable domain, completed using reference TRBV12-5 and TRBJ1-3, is DARVTQTPRHKVTEMGQEVTMRCQPILGHNTVFWYRQTMMQGLELLAYFRNRAPLDDSGMPKDRFSAEMPDATLATLKIQPSEPRDSAVYFCASGLVLTAGNTIYFGEGSWLTVV.

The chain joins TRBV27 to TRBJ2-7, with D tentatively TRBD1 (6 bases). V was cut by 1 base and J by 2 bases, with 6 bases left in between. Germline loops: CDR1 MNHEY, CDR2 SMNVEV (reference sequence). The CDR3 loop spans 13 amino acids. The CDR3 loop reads CASSLWDTYEQYF. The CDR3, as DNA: TGTGCCAGCAGTTTATGGGACACCTACGAGCAGTACTTC.

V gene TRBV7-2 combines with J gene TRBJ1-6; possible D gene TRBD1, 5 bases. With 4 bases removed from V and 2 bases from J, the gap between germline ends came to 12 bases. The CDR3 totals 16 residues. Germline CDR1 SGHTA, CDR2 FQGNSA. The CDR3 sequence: CASSSVQGAYNSPLHF. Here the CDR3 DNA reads TGTGCCAGCAGCTCAGTCCAGGGCGCCTATAATTCACCCCTCCACTTT.

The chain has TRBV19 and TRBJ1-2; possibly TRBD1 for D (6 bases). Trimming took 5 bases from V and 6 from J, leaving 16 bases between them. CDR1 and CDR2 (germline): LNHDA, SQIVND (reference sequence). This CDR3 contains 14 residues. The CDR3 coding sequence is TGTGCCAGTAGTTCAGGGGTTGTTTTGGATGGCTACACCTTC. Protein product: CASSSGVVLDGYTF.

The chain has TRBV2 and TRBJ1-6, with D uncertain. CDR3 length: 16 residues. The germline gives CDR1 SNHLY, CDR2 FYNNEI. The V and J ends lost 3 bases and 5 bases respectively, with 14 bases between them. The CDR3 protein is CASSERPGRDNSPLHF. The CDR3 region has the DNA TGTGCCAGCAGTGAGAGACCGGGAAGGGATAATTCACCCCTCCACTTT.

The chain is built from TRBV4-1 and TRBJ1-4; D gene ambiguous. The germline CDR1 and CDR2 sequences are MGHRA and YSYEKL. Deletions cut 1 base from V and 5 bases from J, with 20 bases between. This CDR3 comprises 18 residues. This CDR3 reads CASSQARSGQTSNEKLFF. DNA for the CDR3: TGCGCCAGCAGCCAAGCGAGGAGCGGGCAAACTTCGAATGAAAAACTGTTTTTT.

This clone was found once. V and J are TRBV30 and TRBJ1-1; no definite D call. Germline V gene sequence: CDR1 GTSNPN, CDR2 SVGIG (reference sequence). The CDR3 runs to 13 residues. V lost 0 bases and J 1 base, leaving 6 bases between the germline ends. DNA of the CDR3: TGTGCCTGGAGTGTACTTAGGAACACTGAAGCTTTCTTT. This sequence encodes CAWSVLRNTEAFF.